This paragraph reports one T cell receptor (beta chain). What it binds is unknown. These data come from a study of T cell responses to AZD1222 COVID-19 vaccine. The V and J ends lost 3 bases and 3 bases respectively, with 15 bases between them. CDR1 is MGHRA and CDR2 is YSYEKL in the germline V gene. This CDR3 spans 15 amino acids. Sequenced by immunoSEQ multiplex PCR; TCRdb stores in-frame clones only, minus some. The sample contains 120,000 to 150,000 clones, about 91% of which appear only once. Findings and caveats of the study: Females outnumbered males among donors, who were mostly white British; clonal diversity was possibly underestimated. All repertoire sampling was performed exclusively after the peak T cell response. Receipt of two AZD1222 doses was followed by a rise in Spike-specific TCR breadth and depth. Mapped onto spike, vaccine-associated CD4 TCRs spanned it and were dominant at 160-218 and 743-854.

The chain carries TRBV4-1 and TRBJ2-7; unclear D gene. This sample comprised peripheral blood, obtained on day 0 of AZD1222 vaccination. The receptor was isolated from an adult in good health. Here the CDR3 reads CASSQVIASFYEQYF. Written as DNA, the CDR3 is TGCGCCAGCAGCCAGGTAATAGCTTCGTTCTACGAGCAGTACTTC.